The 17 T cell receptor beta chains presented below share a single source sample, sequenced in a study of OX40 agonist ivuxolimab in advanced cancers. Repertoires were generated with immunoSEQ multiplex PCR, while TCRdb's copy carries only in-frame clones and drops some. The sample lists some 52,000 clones, less than 90% occurring once. This specimen was CD4+ or CD8+ T cells sorted from blood, taken in a trial of the OX40 agonist ivuxolimab. The receptors were sampled from an adult with an advanced solid tumor such as melanoma, head and neck, liver or kidney cancer.

The gene calls are TRBV5-6 and TRBJ2-1; D uncertain. Trimming cost V 3 bases and J 7 bases, with 5 bases left between them. The CDR3 is 11 residues long. Germline values: CDR1 SGHDT, CDR2 YYEEEE. The CDR3, as DNA: TGTGCCAGCAGCTGGGGAAATGAGCAGTTCTTC. Translating it yields CASSWGNEQFF.

V and J are TRBV9 and TRBJ2-5, with 10 bases that match TRBD1. Germline assignment: CDR1 SGDLS and CDR2 YYNGEE. The CDR3 extends over 15 amino acids. The V segment lost 9 bases and the J segment 5 bases; nucleotides outside the gene matches: 13. As DNA, the CDR3 is TGTGCCACCTCCCCCGGGACAGGGGCCATGGAGACCCAGTACTTC. It translates to CATSPGTGAMETQYF.

The rearrangement links TRBV7-6 to TRBJ1-3; D possibly corresponds to TRBD1 (5 bases). V gave up 5 bases and J gave up 2 bases, with 28 bases separating them. Per germline, CDR1 SGHVS and CDR2 FNYEAQ. CDR3 length: 20 amino acids. The CDR3 region is CASSRSPSGTLGTTGNTIYF. The CDR3 DNA sequence: TGTGCCAGCAGCCGGTCTCCTAGCGGGACGCTAGGGACCACTGGAAACACCATATATTTT.

The rearrangement joins TRBV9 to TRBJ2-3; TRBD2 matches at 7 bases. This CDR3 has 15 amino acids. Germline values: CDR1 SGDLS, CDR2 YYNGEE. Trimming took 3 bases from V and 3 from J; bases not matched to a gene: 7. This CDR3 is CASSARAGVTDTQYF. The CDR3, as DNA: TGTGCCAGCAGCGCGAGGGCGGGGGTGACAGATACGCAGTATTTT.

The CDR3 DNA sequence: TGTGCCAGCAGCTTAGGAGCAGGAGAGACCCAGTACTTC. It yields the protein CASSLGAGETQYF. The chain is built from TRBV11-2 and TRBJ2-5; D ambiguous. Trimming took 1 base from V and 4 from J, leaving 7 bases between them. CDR1 is SGHAT, CDR2 FQNNGV, per germline. The CDR3 totals 13 residues.

The CDR3 DNA is TGTGCCATCAGTGTTTCAGTTGATAATTCACCCCTCCACTTT. This gives the protein CAISVSVDNSPLHF. The chain links TRBV10-3 to TRBJ1-6; D call uncertain. The germline V gene encodes CDR1 ENHRY and CDR2 SYGVKD. V was cut by 4 bases and J by 5 bases, with 9 bases left in between. The CDR3 totals 14 residues.

The V gene is TRBV9, the J gene TRBJ2-3, with 15 bases matching TRBD2. The germline CDR1 and CDR2 sequences are SGDLS and YYNGEE. The CDR3 is 19 amino acids. V lost 3 bases to trimming and J lost 7 bases; unmatched junction nucleotides: 15. CDR3 region: CASSGGLAGGRSYSNTQYF. Written as DNA, the CDR3 is TGTGCCAGCAGCGGCGGACTAGCGGGGGGGCGTTCGTATTCAAATACGCAGTATTTT.

The chain employs TRBV19 and TRBJ1-1; TRBD1 aligns across 7 bases. The V segment lost 7 bases and the J segment 7 bases; nucleotides outside the gene matches: 9. This CDR3 is built from 13 residues. From germline, CDR1 is LNHDA and CDR2 SQIVND (reference sequence). The CDR3 protein is CASITHRGGEAFF. CDR3 coding DNA: TGTGCCAGTATCACTCACAGGGGTGGTGAAGCTTTCTTT.

The chain uses TRBV6-6 and TRBJ1-2; 8 nucleotides agree with TRBD1. The CDR3 has 14 residues. The germline V gene encodes CDR1 MNHNY and CDR2 SVGAGI (reference sequence). The J segment lost 4 bases and the V segment lost 6 bases, leaving 7 bases of the junction unmatched. This CDR3 is CASRSRGPGYGYTF. CDR3 bases: TGTGCCAGCAGGTCCAGGGGGCCGGGCTATGGCTACACCTTC.

In DNA, the CDR3 is TGTGCCAGCAGTGAATGGGGGAACGATGAGCAGTTCTTC. Residues: CASSEWGNDEQFF. This sequence joins TRBV25-1 and TRBJ2-1; perhaps D is TRBD1 or TRBD2 (5 bases each). The CDR3 totals 13 residues. The V end lost 1 base, the J end lost 8 bases, and 9 bases lay between the germline ends. Germline CDR1 is MGHDK and CDR2 is SYGVNS.

J is TRBJ2-1 and V is TRBV5-1, with 7 positions matching TRBD2. This CDR3 is 14 amino acids long. V dropped 2 bases and J dropped 4; count of bases not matched to a gene: 3. Looked up from germline, CDR1 is SGHRS and CDR2 is YFSETQ. The CDR3 reads CASSFTAGYNEQFF. The CDR3 DNA reads as TGCGCCAGCAGCTTTACAGCGGGGTACAATGAGCAGTTCTTC.

The V and J genes are TRBV5-1 and TRBJ2-7, with D perhaps TRBD1 (5 bases). Germline V gives CDR1 SGHRS, CDR2 YFSETQ. CDR3 size: 14 residues. V lost 1 base and J 2 bases, leaving 10 bases between the germline ends. CDR3 region: CASSLTDMAYEQYF. As DNA, the CDR3 is TGCGCCAGCAGCTTGACGGACATGGCCTACGAGCAGTACTTC. The whole variable domain, filled in from reference TRBV5-1 and TRBJ2-7, reads KAGVTQTPRYLIKTRGQQVTLSCSPISGHRSVSWYQQTPGQGLQFLFEYFSETQRNKGNFPGRFSGRQFSNSRSEMNVSTLELGDSALYLCASSLTDMAYEQYFGPGTRLTVT.

The chain has TRBV5-1 and TRBJ1-1, with D possibly being TRBD1 (5 bases). CDR1 is SGHRS, CDR2 YFSETQ, per germline. V lost 3 bases to trimming and J lost 5 bases, with 14 bases between them. The CDR3 spans 14 residues. CDR3 DNA sequence: TGCGCCAGCAGCTCCAGGGAGGCAGGGACTGAAGCTTTCTTT. Translation: CASSSREAGTEAFF.

This chain connects TRBV19 to TRBJ1-4; maybe TRBD1 (5 bases). The CDR3 is made up of 15 amino acids. Germline V gene lookup returns CDR1 LNHDA and CDR2 SQIVND (reference sequence). Trimming took off 6 bases at V and 7 bases at J, with 18 bases between the two ends. The CDR3 sequence is CASRSTDLGGEKLFF. The CDR3 DNA reads as TGTGCCAGTAGGTCTACGGACCTTGGGGGTGAAAAACTGTTTTTT.

V is TRBV28 and J is TRBJ1-4; D ambiguous. Germline V gives CDR1 MDHEN, CDR2 SYDVKM. The CDR3 sequence is 16 residues long. Trimming removed 3 bases from V and 5 bases from J, with 16 bases in between. The CDR3 DNA reads TGTGCCAGCAGTTTTCAGAGTCCGGGATCAAATGAAAAACTGTTTTTT. Protein: CASSFQSPGSNEKLFF.

This chain connects TRBV2 to TRBJ1-6; D remains ambiguous. Per germline, CDR1 SNHLY and CDR2 FYNNEI. The CDR3 consists of 18 residues. V gave up 3 bases and J gave up 7 bases, with 22 bases separating them. CDR3: CASSDSSWAVLRNSPLHF. In DNA form, the CDR3 reads TGTGCCAGCAGTGATAGTTCTTGGGCAGTGCTAAGGAATTCACCCCTCCACTTT.

This chain joins TRBV5-5 and TRBJ2-5; D gene uncertain. Germline values: CDR1 SGHKS, CDR2 YYEKEE (reference sequence). Trimming left V 4 bases short and J 3 bases short, with 13 bases between. The CDR3 totals 14 residues. CDR3 sequence: CASSHQPGEETQYF. CDR3 nucleotides: TGTGCCAGCAGCCATCAACCAGGTGAAGAGACCCAGTACTTC.